This T cell receptor (beta chain) stems from a study of beta chain features in type 1 diabetes. CDR1 MDHEN and CDR2 SYDVKM come from the germline V gene. This CDR3 contains 16 residues. V was pared by 6 bases and J by 0 bases, with 8 bases of the junction left unmatched. On this clone: Antigen unknown.

The entirety of the isolated RNA underwent reverse transcription, so expressed TCRB transcripts were sequenced. TCRdb's table, derived via immunoSEQ multiplex PCR, lists solely in-frame clones and lacks some. Of about 660,000 clones listed, over 12% are singletons. One heparinised draw of blood, averaging around 120 mL, came from each donor. Populations isolated by sorting all had purity greater than 95%. General study findings and limits: Patients with Type 1 diabetes showed moderately but significantly shorter TCRB CDR3s in all four CD4+ subsets. These data did not resolve whether HLA type affects TCRB rearrangement. In the patient group, naive, central memory and Treg TCRB repertoires seemed more alike than in the healthy donor group.

This chain connects TRBV28 to TRBJ1-5, with TRBD1 matching 7 bases. Material for sequencing was naive CD4+ T cells from blood. This receptor was identified in a man between 18 and 29 years old with type 1 diabetes. In DNA form, the CDR3 reads TGTGCCAGCAGGCTCGGGACAGCTCTTAGCAATCAGCCCCAGCATTTT. Encoded protein: CASRLGTALSNQPQHF. The full variable domain, completed using reference TRBV28 and TRBJ1-5, is DVKVTQSSRYLVKRTGEKVFLECVQDMDHENMFWYRQDPGLGLRLIYFSYDVKMKEKGDIPEGYSVSREKKERFSLILESASTNQTSMYLCASRLGTALSNQPQHFGDGTRLSIL.